Each of the 2 T cell receptor beta chains below was sequenced from the same sample in a study of OX40 agonist ivuxolimab in advanced cancers. TCRdb's copy holds only in-frame clones and misses some; the assay was immunoSEQ multiplex PCR. The data contain about 37,000 clones, around 73% of them seen just once; the ten biggest clones take up roughly 21%. Sequencing was performed on CD4+ or CD8+ T cells sorted from blood, taken in a trial of the OX40 agonist ivuxolimab. The receptor set was obtained from an adult with an advanced solid tumor such as melanoma, head and neck, liver or kidney cancer.

The V call is TRBV27, the J call TRBJ2-4; D remains ambiguous. The CDR3 consists of 13 residues. CDR1 and CDR2 (germline): MNHEY, SMNVEV (reference sequence). V was clipped by 3 bases and J by 5 bases, with 8 bases between them. The chain's CDR3 is CASSFGMQNIQYF. The CDR3 nucleotides read TGTGCCAGCAGTTTTGGCATGCAAAACATTCAGTACTTC.

The chain couples TRBV9 to TRBJ2-7; 9 positions agree with TRBD1. CDR3 length equals 16 residues. V trimming: 4 bases; J trimming: 6 bases; junction bases outside the gene matches: 14. Germline values: CDR1 SGDLS, CDR2 YYNGEE. CDR3 bases: TGTGCCAGCAGCCCACTCATAGGACAGGGGCCTAGCGAGCAGTACTTC. Amino acid sequence: CASSPLIGQGPSEQYF.